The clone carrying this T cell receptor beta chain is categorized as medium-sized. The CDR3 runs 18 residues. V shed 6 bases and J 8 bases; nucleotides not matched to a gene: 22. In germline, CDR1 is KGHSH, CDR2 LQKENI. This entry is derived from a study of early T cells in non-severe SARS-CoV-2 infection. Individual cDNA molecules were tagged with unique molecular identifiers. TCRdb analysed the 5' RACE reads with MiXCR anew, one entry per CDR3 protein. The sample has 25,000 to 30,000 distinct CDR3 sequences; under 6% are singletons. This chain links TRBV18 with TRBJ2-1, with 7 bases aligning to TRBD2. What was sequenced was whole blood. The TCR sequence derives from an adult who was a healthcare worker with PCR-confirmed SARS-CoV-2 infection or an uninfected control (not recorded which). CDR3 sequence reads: CASSPTAASGGGRDEQFF. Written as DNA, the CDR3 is TGTGCCAGCTCCCCGACGGCGGCCAGCGGTGGGGGGAGGGATGAGCAGTTCTTC.